The clone carrying this TCR beta chain was detected only once. Here immunoSEQ multiplex PCR was the method, and the copy in TCRdb shows in-frame clones only, minus some. The data show approximately 440,000 clones, with about nine tenths seen just once and about 0.63% held by the top ten. This entry is derived from a study of blood T cell repertoires in COVID-19. CDR1 is SGDLS, CDR2 YYNGEE, per germline. V lost 2 bases and J lost 8; bases outside the gene matches: 13. CDR3 size: 16 residues. Material: PBMCs or T cells enriched from blood (not recorded which). J is TRBJ1-3 and V is TRBV9; 7 bases map to TRBD1. The TCR originated in a man in his late teens or twenties who had recovered from COVID-19. In DNA form, the CDR3 reads TGTGCCAGCAGCGTCAAACTCCAGGGGGGAGGAGACACCATATATTTT. Translation: CASSVKLQGGGDTIYF.